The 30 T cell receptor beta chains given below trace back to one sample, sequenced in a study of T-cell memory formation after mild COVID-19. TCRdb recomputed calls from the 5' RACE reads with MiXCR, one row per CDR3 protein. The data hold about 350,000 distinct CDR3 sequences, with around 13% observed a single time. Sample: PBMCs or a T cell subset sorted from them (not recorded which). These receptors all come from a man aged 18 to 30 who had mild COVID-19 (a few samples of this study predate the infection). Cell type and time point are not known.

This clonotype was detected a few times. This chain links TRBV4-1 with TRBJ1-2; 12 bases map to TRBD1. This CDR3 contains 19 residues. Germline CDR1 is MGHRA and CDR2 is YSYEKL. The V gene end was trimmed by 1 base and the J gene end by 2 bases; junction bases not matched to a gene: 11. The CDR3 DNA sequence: TGCGCCAGCAGCCAAGGGTCCCCGGGACAGGGGGCTGCAAACTATGGCTACACCTTC. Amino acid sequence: CASSQGSPGQGAANYGYTF.

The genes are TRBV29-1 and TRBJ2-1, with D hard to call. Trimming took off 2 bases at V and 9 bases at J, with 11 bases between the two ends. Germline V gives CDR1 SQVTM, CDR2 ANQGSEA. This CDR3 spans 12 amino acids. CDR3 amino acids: CSVEYRFGEQFF. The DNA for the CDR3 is TGCAGCGTTGAATATCGGTTCGGTGAGCAGTTCTTC.

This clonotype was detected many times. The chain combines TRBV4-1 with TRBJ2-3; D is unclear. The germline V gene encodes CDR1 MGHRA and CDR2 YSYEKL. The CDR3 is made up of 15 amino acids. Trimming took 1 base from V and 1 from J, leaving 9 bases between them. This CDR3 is CASSQGQRRTDTQYF. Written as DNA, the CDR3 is TGCGCCAGCAGCCAAGGTCAGCGACGCACAGATACGCAGTATTTT.

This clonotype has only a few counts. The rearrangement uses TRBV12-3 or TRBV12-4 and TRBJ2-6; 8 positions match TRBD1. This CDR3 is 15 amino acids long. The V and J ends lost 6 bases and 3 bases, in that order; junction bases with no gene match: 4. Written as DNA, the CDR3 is TGTGCCAGCAGCACCAGGGGGCTTGGGGCCAACGTCCTGACTTTC. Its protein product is CASSTRGLGANVLTF.

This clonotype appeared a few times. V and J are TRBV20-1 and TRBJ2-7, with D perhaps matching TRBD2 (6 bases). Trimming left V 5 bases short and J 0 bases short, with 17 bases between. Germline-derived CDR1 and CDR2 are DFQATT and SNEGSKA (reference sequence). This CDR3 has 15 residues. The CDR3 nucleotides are TGCAGTGCTCGAGGAGGGCCAGGTATCTCCTACGAGCAGTACGTC. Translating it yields CSARGGPGISYEQYV.

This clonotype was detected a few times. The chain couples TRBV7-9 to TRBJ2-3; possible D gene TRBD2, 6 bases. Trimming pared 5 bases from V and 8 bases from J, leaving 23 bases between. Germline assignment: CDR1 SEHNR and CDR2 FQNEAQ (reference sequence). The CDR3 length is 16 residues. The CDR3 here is CASSPSGTEGVGTQYF. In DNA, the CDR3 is TGTGCCAGCAGCCCAAGTGGGACGGAGGGCGTAGGTACGCAGTATTTT.

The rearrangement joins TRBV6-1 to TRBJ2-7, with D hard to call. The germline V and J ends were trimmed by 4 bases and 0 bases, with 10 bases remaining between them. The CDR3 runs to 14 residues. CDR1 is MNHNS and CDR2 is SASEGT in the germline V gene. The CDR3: CASSGSVSSYEQYV. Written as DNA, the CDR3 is TGTGCCAGCAGTGGATCCGTAAGCTCCTACGAGCAGTACGTC.

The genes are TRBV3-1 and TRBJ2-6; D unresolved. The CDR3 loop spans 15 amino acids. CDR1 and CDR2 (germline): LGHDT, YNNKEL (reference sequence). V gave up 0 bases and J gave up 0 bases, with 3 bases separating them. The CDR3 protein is CASSQEFSGANVLTF. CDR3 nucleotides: TGTGCCAGCAGCCAAGAATTCTCTGGGGCCAACGTCCTGACTTTC. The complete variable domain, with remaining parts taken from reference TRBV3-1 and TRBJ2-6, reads DTAVSQTPKYLVTQMGNDKSIKCEQNLGHDTMYWYKQDSKKFLKIMFSYNNKELIINETVPNRFSPKSPDKAHLNLHINSLELGDSAVYFCASSQEFSGANVLTFGAGSRLTVL.

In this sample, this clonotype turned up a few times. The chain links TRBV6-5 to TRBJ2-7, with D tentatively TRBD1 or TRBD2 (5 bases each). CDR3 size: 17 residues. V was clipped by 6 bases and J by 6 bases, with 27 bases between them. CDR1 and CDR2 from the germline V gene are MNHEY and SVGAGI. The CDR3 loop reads CASRGWGTRGSYAEQYF. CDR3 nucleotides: TGTGCCAGCAGGGGCTGGGGGACGAGAGGGTCTTATGCCGAGCAGTACTTC.

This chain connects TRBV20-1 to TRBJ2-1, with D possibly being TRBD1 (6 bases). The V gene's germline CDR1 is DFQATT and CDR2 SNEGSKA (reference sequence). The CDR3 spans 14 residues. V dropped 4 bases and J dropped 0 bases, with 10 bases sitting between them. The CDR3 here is CSAKQGNSYNEQFF. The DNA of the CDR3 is TGCAGTGCTAAACAGGGAAACTCCTACAATGAGCAGTTCTTC.

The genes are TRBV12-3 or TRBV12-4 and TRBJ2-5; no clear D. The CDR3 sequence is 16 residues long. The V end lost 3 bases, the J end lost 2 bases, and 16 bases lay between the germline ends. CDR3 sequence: CASSLVIGEAQETQYF. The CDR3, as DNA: TGTGCCAGCAGTTTGGTAATTGGAGAGGCGCAAGAGACCCAGTACTTC.

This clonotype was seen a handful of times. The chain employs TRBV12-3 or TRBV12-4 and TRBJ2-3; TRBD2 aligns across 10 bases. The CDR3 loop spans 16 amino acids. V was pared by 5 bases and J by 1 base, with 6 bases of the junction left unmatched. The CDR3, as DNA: TGTGCCAGCAGTCAAGCGGGGGGGCGGGGCACAGATACGCAGTATTTT. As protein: CASSQAGGRGTDTQYF.

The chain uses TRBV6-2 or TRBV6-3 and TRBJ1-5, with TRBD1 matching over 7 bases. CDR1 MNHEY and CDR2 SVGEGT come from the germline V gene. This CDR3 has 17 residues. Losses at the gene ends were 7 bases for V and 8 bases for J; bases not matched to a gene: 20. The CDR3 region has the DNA TGTGCCAGCAAGGGGTGGGAGGGGGCGCTTGCCTTGGAGCCCCAGCATTTT. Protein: CASKGWEGALALEPQHF.

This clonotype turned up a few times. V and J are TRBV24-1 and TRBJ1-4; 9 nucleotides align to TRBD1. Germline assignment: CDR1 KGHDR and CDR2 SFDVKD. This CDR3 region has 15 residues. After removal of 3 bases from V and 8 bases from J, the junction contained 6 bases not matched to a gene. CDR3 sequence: CATSDGGTGREKLFF. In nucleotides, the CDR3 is TGTGCCACCAGTGATGGGGGGACAGGGAGAGAAAAACTGTTTTTT.

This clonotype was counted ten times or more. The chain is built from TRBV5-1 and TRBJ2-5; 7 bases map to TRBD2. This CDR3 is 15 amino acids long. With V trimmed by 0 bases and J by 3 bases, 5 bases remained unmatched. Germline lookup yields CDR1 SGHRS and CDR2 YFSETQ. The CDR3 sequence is CASSLEGLAEETQYF. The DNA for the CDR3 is TGCGCCAGCAGCTTGGAGGGTCTAGCGGAAGAGACCCAGTACTTC.

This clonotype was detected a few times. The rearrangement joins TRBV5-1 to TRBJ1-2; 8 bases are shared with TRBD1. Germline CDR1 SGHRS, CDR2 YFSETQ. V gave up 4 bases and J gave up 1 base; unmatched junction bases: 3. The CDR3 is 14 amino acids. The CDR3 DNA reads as TGCGCCAGCAGCCAACAGGGGGTTAACTATGGCTACACCTTC. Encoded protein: CASSQQGVNYGYTF.

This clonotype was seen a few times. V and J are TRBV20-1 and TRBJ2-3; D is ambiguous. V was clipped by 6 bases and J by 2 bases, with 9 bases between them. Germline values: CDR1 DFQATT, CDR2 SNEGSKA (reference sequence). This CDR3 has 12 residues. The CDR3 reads CSAPGFTDTQYF. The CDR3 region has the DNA TGCAGTGCCCCGGGTTTCACAGATACGCAGTATTTT.

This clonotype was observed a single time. CDR3 in amino acids: CASRRLAGGLDEQFF. The CDR3 DNA reads TGTGCCAGCAGACGACTAGCGGGGGGGCTTGATGAGCAGTTCTTC. The J gene is TRBJ2-1, the V gene TRBV11-2, with 14 positions matching TRBD2. The J segment lost 8 bases and the V segment lost 6 bases, leaving 6 bases of the junction unmatched. Looked up from germline, CDR1 is SGHAT and CDR2 is FQNNGV. The CDR3 is 15 amino acids.

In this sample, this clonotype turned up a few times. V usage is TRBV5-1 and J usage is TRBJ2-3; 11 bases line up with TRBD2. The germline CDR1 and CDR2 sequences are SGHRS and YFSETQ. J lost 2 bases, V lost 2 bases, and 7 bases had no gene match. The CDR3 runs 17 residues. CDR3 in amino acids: CASSLTTSGGYTDTQYF. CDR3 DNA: TGCGCCAGCAGCTTAACCACTAGCGGGGGCTACACAGATACGCAGTATTTT.

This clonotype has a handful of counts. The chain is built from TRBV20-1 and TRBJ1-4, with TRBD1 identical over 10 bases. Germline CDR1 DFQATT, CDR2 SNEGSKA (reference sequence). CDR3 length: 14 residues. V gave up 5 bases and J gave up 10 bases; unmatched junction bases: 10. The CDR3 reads CSAARDRGIGKLFF. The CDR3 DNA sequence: TGCAGTGCTGCCCGGGACAGGGGTATCGGAAAACTGTTTTTT.

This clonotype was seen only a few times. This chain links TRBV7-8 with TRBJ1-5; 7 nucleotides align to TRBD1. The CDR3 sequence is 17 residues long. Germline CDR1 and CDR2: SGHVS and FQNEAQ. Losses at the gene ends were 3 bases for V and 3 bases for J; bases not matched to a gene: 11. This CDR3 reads CASSFGGTALLNQPQHF. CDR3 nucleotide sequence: TGTGCCAGCAGCTTTGGTGGGACAGCGCTACTCAATCAGCCCCAGCATTTT.

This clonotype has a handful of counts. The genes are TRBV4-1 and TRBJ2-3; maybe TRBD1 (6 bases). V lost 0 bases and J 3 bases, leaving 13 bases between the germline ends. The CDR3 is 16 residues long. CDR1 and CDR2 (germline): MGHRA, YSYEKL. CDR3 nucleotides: TGCGCCAGCAGCCAAGAGGGGGCACGGGGAACAGATACGCAGTATTTT. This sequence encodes CASSQEGARGTDTQYF.

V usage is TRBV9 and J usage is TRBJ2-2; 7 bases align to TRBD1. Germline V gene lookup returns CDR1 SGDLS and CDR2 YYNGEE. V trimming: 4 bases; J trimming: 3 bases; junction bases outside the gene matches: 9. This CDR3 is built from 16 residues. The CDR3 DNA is TGTGCCAGCAGCCCGCGACAGGGAGCTTACACCGGGGAGCTGTTTTTT. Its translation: CASSPRQGAYTGELFF. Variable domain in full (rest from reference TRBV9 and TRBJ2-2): DSGVTQTPKHLITATGQRVTLRCSPRSGDLSVYWYQQSLDQGLQFLIQYYNGEERAKGNILERFSAQQFPDLHSELNLSSLELGDSALYFCASSPRQGAYTGELFFGEGSRLTVL.

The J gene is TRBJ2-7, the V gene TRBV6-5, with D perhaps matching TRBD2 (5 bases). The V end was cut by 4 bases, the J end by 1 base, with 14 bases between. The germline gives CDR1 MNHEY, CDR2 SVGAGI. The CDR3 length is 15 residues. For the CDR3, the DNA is TGTGCCAGCAGTTCCCGGGCCGGCGGGTCCTACGAGCAGTACTTC. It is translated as CASSSRAGGSYEQYF.

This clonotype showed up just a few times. CDR3 amino acids: CASSRWGGHGMNTEAFF. CDR3 DNA sequence: TGCGCCAGCAGCAGATGGGGGGGTCATGGAATGAACACTGAAGCTTTCTTT. The chain carries TRBV5-1 and TRBJ1-1; possibly TRBD1 for D (5 bases). Germline V gene sequence: CDR1 SGHRS, CDR2 YFSETQ. The CDR3 is 17 amino acids. Trimming shortened V by 4 bases and J by 0 bases, and 19 bases separated the two germline ends.

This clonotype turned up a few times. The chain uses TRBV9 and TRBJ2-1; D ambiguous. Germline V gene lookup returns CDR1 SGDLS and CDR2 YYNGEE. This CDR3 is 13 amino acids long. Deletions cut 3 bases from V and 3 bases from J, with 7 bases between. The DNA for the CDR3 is TGTGCCAGCAGCGGGGGATACTACAATGAGCAGTTCTTC. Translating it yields CASSGGYYNEQFF.

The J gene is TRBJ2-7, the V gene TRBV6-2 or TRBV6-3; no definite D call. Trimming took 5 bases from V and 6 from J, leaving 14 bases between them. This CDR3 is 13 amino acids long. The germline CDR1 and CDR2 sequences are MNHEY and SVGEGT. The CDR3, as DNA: TGTGCCAGCAGTCCCACAGTAGTCAGCGAGCAGTACGTC. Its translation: CASSPTVVSEQYV.

The CDR3 is CASSQEEQRSSGNTIYF. As DNA, the CDR3 is TGCGCCAGCAGCCAAGAAGAGCAACGGAGCTCTGGAAACACCATATATTTT. V is TRBV4-1 and J is TRBJ1-3; D is ambiguous. Trimming removed 0 bases from V and 0 bases from J, with 12 bases in between. The length of the CDR3 is 17 residues. The V gene's germline CDR1 is MGHRA and CDR2 YSYEKL.

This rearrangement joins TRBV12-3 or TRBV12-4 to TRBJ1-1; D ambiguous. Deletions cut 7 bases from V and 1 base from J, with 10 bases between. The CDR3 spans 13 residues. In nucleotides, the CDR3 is TGTGCCAGCATCCGAGACACGAACACTGAAGCTTTCTTT. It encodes CASIRDTNTEAFF.

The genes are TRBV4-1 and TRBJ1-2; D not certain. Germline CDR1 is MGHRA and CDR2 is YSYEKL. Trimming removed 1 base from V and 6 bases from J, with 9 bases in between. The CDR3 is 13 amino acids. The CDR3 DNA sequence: TGCGCCAGCAGCCAAGCAAACTATAATGGCTACACCTTC. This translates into CASSQANYNGYTF.